This T cell receptor beta chain was recorded in a study of vaccination effects on CD4 cells after COVID-19. With respect to this clone: Its specificity is unknown.

Antigen-specific CD4+ T cells were first expanded with viral peptide pools by the ViraFEST assay and only then sequenced. Subsequent to a culture period of approximately 11 days, CD4+ T cells were isolated. Germline values: CDR1 MNHEY, CDR2 SVGAGI. This CDR3 is built from 14 residues. The trim removed 6 bases at V and 4 bases at J, leaving 8 bases unmatched. Only in-frame clones appear in the TCRdb table, and some are missing; sequencing was by immunoSEQ multiplex PCR. The data contain tens of thousands of clones, approximately 74% of them seen just once; the ten biggest clones take up 1.5% to 2%. The chain is built from TRBV6-5 and TRBJ2-5; 7 positions match TRBD1. Sequenced here: CD4+ T cells from PBMCs cultured with HCoV-229E spike peptides, sampled before COVID-19 vaccination. The TCR comes from a human donor who received a COVID-19 vaccine. CDR3 sequence reads: CASRGTVTRETQYF. As DNA, the CDR3 is TGTGCCAGCAGGGGGACAGTGACGAGAGAGACCCAGTACTTC.